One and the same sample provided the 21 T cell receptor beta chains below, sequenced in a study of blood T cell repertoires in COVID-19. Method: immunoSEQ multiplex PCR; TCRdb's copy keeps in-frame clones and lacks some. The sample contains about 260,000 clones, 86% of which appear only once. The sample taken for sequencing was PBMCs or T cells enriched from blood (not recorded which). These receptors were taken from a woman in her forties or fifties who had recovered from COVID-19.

The CDR3 coding sequence is TGTGCCAGCAGCGTGGGACAAATGAACACTGAAGCTTTCTTT. This translates into CASSVGQMNTEAFF. The chain employs TRBV7-2 and TRBJ1-1, with TRBD1 as a possible D gene (6 bases). The V and J ends lost 5 bases and 0 bases respectively, with 10 bases between them. This CDR3 has 14 residues. From germline, CDR1 is SGHTA and CDR2 FQGNSA.

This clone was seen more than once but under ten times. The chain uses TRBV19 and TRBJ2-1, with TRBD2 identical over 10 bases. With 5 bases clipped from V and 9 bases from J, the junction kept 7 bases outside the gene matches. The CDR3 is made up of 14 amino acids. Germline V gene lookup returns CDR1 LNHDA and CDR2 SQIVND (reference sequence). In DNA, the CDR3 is TGTGCCAGTAGTGCGAGCGGGAGGGCCACTGAGCAGTTCTTC. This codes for CASSASGRATEQFF.

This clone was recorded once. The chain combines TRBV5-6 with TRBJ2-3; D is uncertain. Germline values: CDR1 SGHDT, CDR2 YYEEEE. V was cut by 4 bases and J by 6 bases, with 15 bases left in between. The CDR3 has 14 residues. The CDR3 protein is CASSPRFLRDTQYF. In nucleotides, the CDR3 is TGTGCCAGCAGCCCCCGATTTCTGAGGGATACGCAGTATTTT.

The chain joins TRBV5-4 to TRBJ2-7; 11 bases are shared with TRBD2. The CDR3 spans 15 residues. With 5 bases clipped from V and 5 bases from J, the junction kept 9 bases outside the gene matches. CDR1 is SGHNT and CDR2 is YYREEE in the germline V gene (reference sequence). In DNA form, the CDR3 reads TGTGCCAGCAGGTCTATAGCGGGAGGGCTCAACGAGCAGTACTTC. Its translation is CASRSIAGGLNEQYF.

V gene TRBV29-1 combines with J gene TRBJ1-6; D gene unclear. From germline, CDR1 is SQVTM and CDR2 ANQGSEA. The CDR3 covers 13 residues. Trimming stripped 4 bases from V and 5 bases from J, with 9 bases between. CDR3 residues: CSVGYSHNSPLHF. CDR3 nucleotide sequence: TGCAGCGTTGGCTACAGCCATAATTCACCCCTCCACTTT. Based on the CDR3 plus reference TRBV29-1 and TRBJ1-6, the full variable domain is SAVISQKPSRDICQRGTSLTIQCQVDSQVTMMFWYRQQPGQSLTLIATANQGSEATYESGFVIDKFPISRPNLTFSTLTVSNMSPEDSSIYLCSVGYSHNSPLHFGNGTRLTVT.

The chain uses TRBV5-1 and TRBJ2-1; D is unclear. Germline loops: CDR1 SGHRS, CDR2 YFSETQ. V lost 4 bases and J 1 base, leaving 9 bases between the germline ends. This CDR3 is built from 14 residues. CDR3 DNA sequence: TGCGCCAGCAGCCATGATAGTTCCTACAATGAGCAGTTCTTC. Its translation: CASSHDSSYNEQFF.

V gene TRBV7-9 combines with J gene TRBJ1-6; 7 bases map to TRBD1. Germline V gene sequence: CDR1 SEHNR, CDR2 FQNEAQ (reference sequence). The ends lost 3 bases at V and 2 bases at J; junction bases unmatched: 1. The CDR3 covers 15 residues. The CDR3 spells CASSFQGAYNSPLHF. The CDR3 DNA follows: TGTGCCAGCAGCTTCCAGGGGGCCTATAATTCACCCCTCCACTTT.

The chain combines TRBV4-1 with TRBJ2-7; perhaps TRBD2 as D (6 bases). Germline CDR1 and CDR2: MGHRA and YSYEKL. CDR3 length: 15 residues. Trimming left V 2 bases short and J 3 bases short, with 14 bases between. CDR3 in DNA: TGCGCCAGCAGCCAAAATACCGGGGGAAGCTACGAGCAGTACTTC. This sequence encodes CASSQNTGGSYEQYF.

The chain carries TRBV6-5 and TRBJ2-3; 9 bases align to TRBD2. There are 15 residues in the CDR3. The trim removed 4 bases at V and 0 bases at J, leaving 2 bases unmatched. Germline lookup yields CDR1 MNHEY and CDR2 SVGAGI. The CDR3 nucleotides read TGTGCCAGCAGTTCGGGACTAGCAAGCACAGATACGCAGTATTTT. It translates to CASSSGLASTDTQYF.

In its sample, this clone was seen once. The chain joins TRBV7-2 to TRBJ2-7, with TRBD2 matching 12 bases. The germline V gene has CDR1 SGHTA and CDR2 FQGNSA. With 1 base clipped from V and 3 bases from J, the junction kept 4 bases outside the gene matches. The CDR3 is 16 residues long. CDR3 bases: TGTGCCAGCAGCTTAGGGACTAGCGGGGTCCTCTACGAGCAGTACTTC. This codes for CASSLGTSGVLYEQYF.

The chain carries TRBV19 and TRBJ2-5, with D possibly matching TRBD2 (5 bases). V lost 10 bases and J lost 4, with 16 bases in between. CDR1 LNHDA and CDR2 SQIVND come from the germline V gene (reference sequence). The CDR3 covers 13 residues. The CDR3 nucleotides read TGTGCCACCAGTAGCGCGGAGCGAGAGACCCAGTACTTC. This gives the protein CATSSAERETQYF.

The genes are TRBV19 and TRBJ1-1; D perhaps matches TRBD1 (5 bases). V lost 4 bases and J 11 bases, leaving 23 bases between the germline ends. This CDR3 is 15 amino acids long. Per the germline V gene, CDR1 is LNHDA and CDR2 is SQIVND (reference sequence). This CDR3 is CASSTHPRTPMSAFF. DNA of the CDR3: TGTGCCAGTAGTACCCATCCCCGGACACCGATGTCGGCTTTCTTT.

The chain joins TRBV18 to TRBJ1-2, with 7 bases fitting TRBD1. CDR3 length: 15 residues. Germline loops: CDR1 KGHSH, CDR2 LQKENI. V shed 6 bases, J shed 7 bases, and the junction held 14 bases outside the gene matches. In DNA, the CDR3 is TGTGCCAGCTCGGGGGACTTACAGGGGAAGAGTGGCTACACCTTC. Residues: CASSGDLQGKSGYTF.

The CDR3 loop reads CASSLARGGLETQYF. Here the CDR3 DNA reads TGTGCCAGCAGCTTAGCTCGGGGGGGCCTTGAGACCCAGTACTTC. The rearrangement joins TRBV7-2 to TRBJ2-5; 8 bases align to TRBD2. Germline V CDR1 and CDR2: SGHTA, FQGNSA. The CDR3 runs to 15 residues. V was pared by 0 bases and J by 5 bases, with 5 bases of the junction left unmatched. Using reference TRBV7-2 and TRBJ2-5 for the parts outside the CDR3, the full variable domain is GAGVSQSPSNKVTEKGKDVELRCDPISGHTALYWYRQSLGQGLEFLIYFQGNSAPDKSGLPSDRFSAERTGGSVSTLTIQRTQQEDSAVYLCASSLARGGLETQYFGPGTRLLVL.

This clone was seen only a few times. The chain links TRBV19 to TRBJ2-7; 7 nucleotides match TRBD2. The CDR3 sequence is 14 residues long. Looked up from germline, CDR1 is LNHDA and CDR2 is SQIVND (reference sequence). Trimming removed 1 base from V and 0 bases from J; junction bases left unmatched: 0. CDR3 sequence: CASSIAGGSYEQYF. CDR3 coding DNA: TGTGCCAGTAGTATAGCGGGGGGCTCCTACGAGCAGTACTTC.

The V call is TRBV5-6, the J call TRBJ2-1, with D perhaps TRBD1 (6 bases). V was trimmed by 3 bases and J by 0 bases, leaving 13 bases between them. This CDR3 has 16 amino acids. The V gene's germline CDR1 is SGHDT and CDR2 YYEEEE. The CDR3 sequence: CASSWRGTSSYNEQFF. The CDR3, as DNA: TGTGCCAGCAGCTGGAGAGGGACAAGCTCCTACAATGAGCAGTTCTTC.

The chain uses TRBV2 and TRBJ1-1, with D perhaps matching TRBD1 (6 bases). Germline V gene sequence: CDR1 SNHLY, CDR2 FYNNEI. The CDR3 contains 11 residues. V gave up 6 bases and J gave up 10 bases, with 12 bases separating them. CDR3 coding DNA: TGTGCCAGCAGCTACGACAGGTTAGCTTTCTTT. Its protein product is CASSYDRLAFF.

The CDR3 DNA sequence: TGTGCCAGCAGTGAAGCCCCGGGACAGGGGTCCCGGTACCAAGAGACCCAGTACTTC. This encodes CASSEAPGQGSRYQETQYF. The chain carries TRBV2 and TRBJ2-5, with 10 bases lining up with TRBD1. This CDR3 has 19 residues. The germline gives CDR1 SNHLY, CDR2 FYNNEI. J gave up 0 bases and V 0 bases, and 10 bases lay outside the gene matches. The whole variable domain, filled in from reference TRBV2 and TRBJ2-5, reads EPEVTQTPSHQVTQMGQEVILRCVPISNHLYFYWYRQILGQKVEFLVSFYNNEISEKSEIFDDQFSVERPDGSNFTLKIRSTKLEDSAMYFCASSEAPGQGSRYQETQYFGPGTRLLVL.

The CDR3 sequence is CASSQERGTYEQYF. In DNA form, the CDR3 reads TGCGCCAGCAGCCAAGAACGGGGAACCTACGAGCAGTACTTC. The rearrangement uses TRBV4-3 and TRBJ2-7, with a weak D call TRBD2 (5 bases). The CDR3 consists of 14 residues. Germline assignment: CDR1 LGHNA and CDR2 YSLEER. Between the trimmed V and J ends, which lost 0 bases and 2 bases, there was a span of 8 bases.

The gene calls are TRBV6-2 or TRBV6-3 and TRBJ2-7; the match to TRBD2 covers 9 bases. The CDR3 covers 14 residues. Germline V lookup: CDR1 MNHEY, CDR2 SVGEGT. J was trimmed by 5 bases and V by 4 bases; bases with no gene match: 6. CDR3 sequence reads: CASSLVAGAHEQYF. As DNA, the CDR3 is TGTGCCAGCAGTTTGGTAGCGGGAGCCCACGAGCAGTACTTC.

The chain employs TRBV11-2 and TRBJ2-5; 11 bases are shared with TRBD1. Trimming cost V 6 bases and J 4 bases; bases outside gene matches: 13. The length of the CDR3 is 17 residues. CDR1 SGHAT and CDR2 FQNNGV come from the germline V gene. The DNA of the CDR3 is TGTGCCAGCAGGAGGACAGGGGGCCCTCGAAAAGGAGAGACCCAGTACTTC. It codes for CASRRTGGPRKGETQYF.